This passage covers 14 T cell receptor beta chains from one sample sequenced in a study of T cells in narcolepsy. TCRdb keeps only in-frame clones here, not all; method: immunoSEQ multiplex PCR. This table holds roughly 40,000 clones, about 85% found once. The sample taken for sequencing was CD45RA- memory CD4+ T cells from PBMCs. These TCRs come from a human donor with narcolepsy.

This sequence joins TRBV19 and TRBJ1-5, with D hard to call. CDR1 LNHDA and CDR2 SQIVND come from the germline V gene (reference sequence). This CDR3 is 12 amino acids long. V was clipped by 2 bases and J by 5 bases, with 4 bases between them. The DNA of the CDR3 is TGTGCCAGTAGTATAAGGGATCAGCCCCAGCATTTT. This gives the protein CASSIRDQPQHF.

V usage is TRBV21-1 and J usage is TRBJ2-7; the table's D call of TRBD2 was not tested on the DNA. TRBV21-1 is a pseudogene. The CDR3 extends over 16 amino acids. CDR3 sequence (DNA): TGTGCCAGCAGCCGCGGGGGGGACAGGCTATTCTACGAGCAGTACTTC. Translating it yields CASSRGGDRLFYEQYF.

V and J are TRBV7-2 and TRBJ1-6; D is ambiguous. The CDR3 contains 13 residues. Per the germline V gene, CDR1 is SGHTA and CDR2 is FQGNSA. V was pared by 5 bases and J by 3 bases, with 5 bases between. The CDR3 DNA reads TGTGCCAGCAGCGCCCACTATAATTCACCCCTCCACTTT. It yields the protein CASSAHYNSPLHF.

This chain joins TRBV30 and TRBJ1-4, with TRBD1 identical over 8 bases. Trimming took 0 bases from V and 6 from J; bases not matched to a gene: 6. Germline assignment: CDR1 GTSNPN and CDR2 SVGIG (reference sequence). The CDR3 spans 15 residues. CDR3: CAWSVRTGLDEKLFF. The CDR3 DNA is TGTGCCTGGAGTGTACGGACAGGGTTGGATGAAAAACTGTTTTTT. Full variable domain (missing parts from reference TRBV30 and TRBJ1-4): SQTIHQWPATLVQPVGSPLSLECTVEGTSNPNLYWYRQAAGRGLQLLFYSVGIGQISSEVPQNLSASRPQDRQFILSSKKLLLSDSGFYLCAWSVRTGLDEKLFFGSGTQLSVL.

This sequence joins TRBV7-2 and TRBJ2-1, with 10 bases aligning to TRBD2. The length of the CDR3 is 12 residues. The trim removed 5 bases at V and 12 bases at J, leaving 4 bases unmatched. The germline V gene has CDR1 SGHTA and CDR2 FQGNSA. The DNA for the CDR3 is TGTGCCAGCAGCACCCGGACTAGCGGGCAGTTCTTC. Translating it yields CASSTRTSGQFF.

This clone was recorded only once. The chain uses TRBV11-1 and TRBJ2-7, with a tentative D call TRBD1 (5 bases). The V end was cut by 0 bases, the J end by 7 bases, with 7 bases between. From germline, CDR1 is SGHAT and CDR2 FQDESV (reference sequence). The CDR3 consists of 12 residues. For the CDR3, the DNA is TGTGCCAGCAGCTTAGCGCAGGGAGAGCAGTACTTC. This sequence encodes CASSLAQGEQYF.

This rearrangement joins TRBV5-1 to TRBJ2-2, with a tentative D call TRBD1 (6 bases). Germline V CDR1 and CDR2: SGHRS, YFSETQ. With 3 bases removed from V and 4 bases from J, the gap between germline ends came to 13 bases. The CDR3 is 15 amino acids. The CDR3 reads CASSWIQGITGELFF. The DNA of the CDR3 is TGCGCCAGCAGCTGGATACAGGGAATCACCGGGGAGCTGTTTTTT.

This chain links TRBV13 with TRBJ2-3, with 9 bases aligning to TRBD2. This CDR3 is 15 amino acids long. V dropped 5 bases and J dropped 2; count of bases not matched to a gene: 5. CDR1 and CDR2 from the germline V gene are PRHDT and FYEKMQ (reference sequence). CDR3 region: CASSDPSGATDTQYF. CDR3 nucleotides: TGTGCCAGCAGCGACCCTAGCGGGGCCACAGATACGCAGTATTTT.

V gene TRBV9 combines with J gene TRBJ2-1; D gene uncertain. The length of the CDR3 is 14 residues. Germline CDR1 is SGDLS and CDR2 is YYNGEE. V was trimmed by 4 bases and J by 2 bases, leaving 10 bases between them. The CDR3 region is CASSPTAAYNEQFF. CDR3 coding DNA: TGTGCCAGCAGCCCCACGGCCGCCTACAATGAGCAGTTCTTC.

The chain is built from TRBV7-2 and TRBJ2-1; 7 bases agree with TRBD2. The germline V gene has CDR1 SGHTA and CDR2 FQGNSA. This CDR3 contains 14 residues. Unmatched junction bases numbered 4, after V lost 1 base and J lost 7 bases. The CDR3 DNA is TGTGCCAGCAGCTTAGTTAGCGGGTGGAATGAGCAGTTCTTC. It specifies CASSLVSGWNEQFF.

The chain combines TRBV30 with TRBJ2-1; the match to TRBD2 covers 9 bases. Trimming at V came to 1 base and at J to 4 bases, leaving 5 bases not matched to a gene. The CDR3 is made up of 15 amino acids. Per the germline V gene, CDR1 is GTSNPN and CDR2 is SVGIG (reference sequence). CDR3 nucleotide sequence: TGTGCCTGGAGTGGGGTTAGCGGGGGTTACAATGAGCAGTTCTTC. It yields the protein CAWSGVSGGYNEQFF.

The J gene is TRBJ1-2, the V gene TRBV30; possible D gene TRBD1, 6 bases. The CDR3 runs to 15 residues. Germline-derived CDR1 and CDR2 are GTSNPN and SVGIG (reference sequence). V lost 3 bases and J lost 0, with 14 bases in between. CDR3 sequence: CAWSTGQLSNYGYTF. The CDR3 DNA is TGTGCCTGGAGCACCGGACAGCTATCTAACTATGGCTACACCTTC.

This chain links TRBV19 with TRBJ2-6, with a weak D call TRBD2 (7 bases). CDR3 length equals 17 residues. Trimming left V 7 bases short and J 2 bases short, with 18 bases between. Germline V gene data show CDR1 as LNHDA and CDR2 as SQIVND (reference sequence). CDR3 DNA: TGTGCCAGTAACGGGGAGGGCAGGGGCACTGGGGCCAACGTCCTGACTTTC. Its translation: CASNGEGRGTGANVLTF.

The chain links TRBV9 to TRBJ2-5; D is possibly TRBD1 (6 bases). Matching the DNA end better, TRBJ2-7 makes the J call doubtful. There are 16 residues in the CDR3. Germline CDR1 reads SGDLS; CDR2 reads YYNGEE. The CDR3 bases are TGTGCCAGCAGCGTAGGTGAGGGGGTCGGGTCCTACGAGCAGTACTTC. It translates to CASSVGEGVGSYEQYF.